This T cell receptor (beta chain) was sequenced for a study of T cell responses to AZD1222 COVID-19 vaccine. Study-level results: Nearly half of spike-specific TCRs reportedly go after variant regions that carry no mutations. Vaccine-related CD4 TCRs covered spike, predominating at 160-218 and 743-854.

Sequenced by immunoSEQ multiplex PCR; TCRdb stores in-frame clones only, minus some. The table includes around 160,000 clones, about 90% detected once. Concerning this clone: Its antigen is unknown.

The germline gives CDR1 LNHDA, CDR2 SQIVND (reference sequence). The ends were cut back, 1 base at V and 0 bases at J, with 6 bases in the middle. The length of the CDR3 is 14 residues. The rearrangement links TRBV19 to TRBJ1-1, with unresolved D. This receptor was obtained from an adult in good health. The sample consisted of peripheral blood, taken on day 0 of MenACWY control vaccination. Here the CDR3 reads CASSIGLMNTEAFF. The DNA of the CDR3 is TGTGCCAGTAGTATAGGCTTGATGAACACTGAAGCTTTCTTT.